This T cell receptor (beta chain) was recovered during a study of blood T cell repertoires in COVID-19. About the study: T cells, B-cell-depleted T cells, or PBMCs provided the cDNA or gDNA that served as material.

Original methodology: Reference gene primer amplification gave estimated nucleated cell counts. Generated by immunoSEQ multiplex PCR, the TCRdb table keeps only in-frame clones and is missing some. The DNA gave D and trimming, while V, J and clone size come from that table. The sample yields over 200,000 clones, roughly 84% seen once. This TCR derives from a woman aged 40 to 50 who had recovered from COVID-19. Sequencing input: PBMCs or T cells enriched from blood (not recorded which).

The CDR3 coding sequence is TGTGCCAGTAGTCGGACTAGCGGGAGGGCCGTTGAGCAGTTCTTC. This translates into CASSRTSGRAVEQFF. This chain uses TRBV19 with TRBJ2-1, with 15 bases aligning to TRBD2. Germline V gene sequence: CDR1 LNHDA, CDR2 SQIVND (reference sequence). J lost 9 bases, V lost 5 bases, and 5 bases had no gene match. This CDR3 is 15 amino acids long.